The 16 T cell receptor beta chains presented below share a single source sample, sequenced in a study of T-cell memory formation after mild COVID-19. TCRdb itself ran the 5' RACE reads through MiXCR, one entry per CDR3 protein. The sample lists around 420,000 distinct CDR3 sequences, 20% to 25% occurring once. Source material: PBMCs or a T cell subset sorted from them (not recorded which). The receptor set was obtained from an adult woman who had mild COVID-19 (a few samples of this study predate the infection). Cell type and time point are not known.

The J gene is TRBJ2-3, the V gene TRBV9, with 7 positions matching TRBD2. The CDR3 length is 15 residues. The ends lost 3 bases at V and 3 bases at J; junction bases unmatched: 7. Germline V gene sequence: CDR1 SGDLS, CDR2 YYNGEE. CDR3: CASSADPGRTDTQYF. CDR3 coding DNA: TGTGCCAGCAGCGCCGATCCCGGGAGGACAGATACGCAGTATTTT.

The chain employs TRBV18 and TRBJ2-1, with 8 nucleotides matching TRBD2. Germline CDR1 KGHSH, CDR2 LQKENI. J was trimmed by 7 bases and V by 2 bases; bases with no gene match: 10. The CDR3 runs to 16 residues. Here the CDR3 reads CASSPSWAGGANEQFF. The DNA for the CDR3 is TGTGCCAGCTCACCATCCTGGGCGGGAGGAGCAAATGAGCAGTTCTTC.

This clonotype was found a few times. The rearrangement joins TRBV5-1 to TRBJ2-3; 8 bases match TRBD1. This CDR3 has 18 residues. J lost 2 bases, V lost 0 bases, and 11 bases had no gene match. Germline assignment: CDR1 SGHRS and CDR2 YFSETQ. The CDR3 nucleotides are TGCGCCAGCAGCTTGGCGTCGTTCAGGACAGGGTACACAGATACGCAGTATTTT. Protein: CASSLASFRTGYTDTQYF.

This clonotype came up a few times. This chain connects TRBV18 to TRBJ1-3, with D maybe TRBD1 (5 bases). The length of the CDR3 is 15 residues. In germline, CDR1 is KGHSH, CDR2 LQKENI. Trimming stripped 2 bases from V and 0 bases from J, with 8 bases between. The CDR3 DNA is TGTGCCAGCTCACCAACAGGATACTCTGGAAACACCATATATTTT. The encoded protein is CASSPTGYSGNTIYF.

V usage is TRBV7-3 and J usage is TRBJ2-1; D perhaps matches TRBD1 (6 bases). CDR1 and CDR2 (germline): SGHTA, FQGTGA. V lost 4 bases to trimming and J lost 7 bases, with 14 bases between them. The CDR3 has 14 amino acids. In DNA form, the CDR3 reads TGTGCCAGCAGCTCTACTTCAGGGGATAATGAGCAGTTCTTC. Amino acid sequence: CASSSTSGDNEQFF.

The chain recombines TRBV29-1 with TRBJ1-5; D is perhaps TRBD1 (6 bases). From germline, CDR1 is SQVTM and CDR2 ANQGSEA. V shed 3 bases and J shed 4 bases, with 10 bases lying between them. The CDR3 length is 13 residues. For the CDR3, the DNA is TGCAGCGTTGAGGAGGGGACAAATCAGCCCCAGCATTTT. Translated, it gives CSVEEGTNQPQHF.

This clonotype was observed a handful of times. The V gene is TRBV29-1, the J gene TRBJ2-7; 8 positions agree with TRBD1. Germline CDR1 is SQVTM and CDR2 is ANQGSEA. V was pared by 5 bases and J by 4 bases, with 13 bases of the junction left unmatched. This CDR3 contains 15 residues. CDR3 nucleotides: TGCAGCGTTCCAGTGGGGGTCGACAGGGGTTACGAGCAGTACTTC. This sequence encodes CSVPVGVDRGYEQYF.

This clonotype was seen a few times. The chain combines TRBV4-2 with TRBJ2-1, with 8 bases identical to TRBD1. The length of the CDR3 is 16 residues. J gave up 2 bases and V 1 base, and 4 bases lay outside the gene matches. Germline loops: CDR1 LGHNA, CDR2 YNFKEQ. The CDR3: CASSQVAGQAYNEQFF. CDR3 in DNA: TGTGCCAGCAGCCAAGTCGCGGGACAGGCCTACAATGAGCAGTTCTTC.

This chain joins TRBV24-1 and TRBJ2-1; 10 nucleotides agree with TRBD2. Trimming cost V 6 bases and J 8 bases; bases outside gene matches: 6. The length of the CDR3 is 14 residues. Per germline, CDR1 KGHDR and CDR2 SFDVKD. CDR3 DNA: TGTGCCACCAGTTATTCTAGCGGGGGCTATGAGCAGTTCTTC. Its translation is CATSYSSGGYEQFF.

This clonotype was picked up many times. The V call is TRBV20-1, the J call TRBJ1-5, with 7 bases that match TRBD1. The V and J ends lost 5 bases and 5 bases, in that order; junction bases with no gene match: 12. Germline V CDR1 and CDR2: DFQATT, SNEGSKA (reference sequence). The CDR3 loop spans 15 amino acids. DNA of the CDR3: TGCAGTGCTCAACATTTGACAGGGTTCGATCAGCCCCAGCATTTT. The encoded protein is CSAQHLTGFDQPQHF.

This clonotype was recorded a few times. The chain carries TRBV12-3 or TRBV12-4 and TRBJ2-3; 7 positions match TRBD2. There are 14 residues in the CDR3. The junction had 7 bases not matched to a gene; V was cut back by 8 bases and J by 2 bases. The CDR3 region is CASASSGYTDTQYF. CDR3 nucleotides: TGTGCCAGCGCCTCTAGCGGATACACAGATACGCAGTATTTT.

The chain's CDR3 is CSARSYSTDTQYF. Written as DNA, the CDR3 is TGCAGTGCTAGAAGTTACAGCACAGATACGCAGTATTTT. This rearrangement joins TRBV20-1 to TRBJ2-3; D not resolved. The V end was cut by 2 bases, the J end by 0 bases, with 6 bases between. In germline, CDR1 is DFQATT, CDR2 SNEGSKA (reference sequence). This CDR3 contains 13 residues.

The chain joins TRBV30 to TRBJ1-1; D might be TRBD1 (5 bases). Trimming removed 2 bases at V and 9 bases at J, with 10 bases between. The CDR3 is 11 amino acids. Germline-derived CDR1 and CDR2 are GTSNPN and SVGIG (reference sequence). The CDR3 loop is CAWSRVGQAFF. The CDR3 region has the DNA TGTGCCTGGAGTCGGGTGGGGCAAGCTTTCTTT.

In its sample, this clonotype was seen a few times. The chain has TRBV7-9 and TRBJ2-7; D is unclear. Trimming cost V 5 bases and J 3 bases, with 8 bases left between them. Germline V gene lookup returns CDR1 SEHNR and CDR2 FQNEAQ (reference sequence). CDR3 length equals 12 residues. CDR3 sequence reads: CASSANSYEQYF. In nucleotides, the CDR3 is TGTGCCAGCAGCGCAAACAGCTACGAGCAGTACTTC.

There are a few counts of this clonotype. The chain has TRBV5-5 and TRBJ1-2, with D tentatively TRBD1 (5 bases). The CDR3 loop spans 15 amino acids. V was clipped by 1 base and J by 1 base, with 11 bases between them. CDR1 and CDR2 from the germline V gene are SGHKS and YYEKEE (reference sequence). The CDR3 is CASSLWGEINYGYTF. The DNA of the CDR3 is TGTGCCAGCAGCTTGTGGGGGGAAATTAACTATGGCTACACCTTC.

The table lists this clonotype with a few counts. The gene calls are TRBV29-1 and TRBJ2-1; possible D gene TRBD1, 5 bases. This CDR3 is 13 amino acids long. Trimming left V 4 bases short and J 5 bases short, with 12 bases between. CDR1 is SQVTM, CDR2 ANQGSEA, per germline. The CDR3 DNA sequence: TGCAGCGTTGCGAGACAGTCAAACAATGAGCAGTTCTTC. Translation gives CSVARQSNNEQFF.